The sequence of this T cell receptor (beta chain) was determined in a study of shared clonotypes between healthy human individuals. Trimming stripped 2 bases from V and 0 bases from J, with 10 bases between. Germline V gene sequence: CDR1 MDHEN, CDR2 SYDVKM. The CDR3 has 16 residues. This clone appeared a single time. Each subset's genomic DNA was split evenly across several immunoSEQ plates. Profiling relied on immunoSEQ multiplex PCR, and the TCRdb table lists in-frame clones only, not all of them. The table includes 2,500,000 or so clones, roughly 90% detected once. The chain uses TRBV28 and TRBJ2-2; maybe TRBD1 (6 bases). The origin of this receptor is a man younger than 30 in good health. Some clones in this sample may be carry-over from other donors' samples. Sequenced sample: naive CD4+ T cells from PBMCs. Subset: CD45RA+ positively selected. CDR3 in DNA: TGTGCCAGCAGTTTACGGACAGCTCCGAACACCGGGGAGCTGTTTTTT. The encoded protein is CASSLRTAPNTGELFF.